This T cell receptor (beta chain) was identified in a study of tissue T cells after allogeneic stem cell transplantation. General study findings and limits: Few T cell clones were shared across patients, but motif clusters showed tissue-specific shared signatures.

Trimming cost V 2 bases and J 3 bases, with 22 bases left between them. The CDR3 runs 18 residues. The germline V gene has CDR1 MNHEY and CDR2 SVGEGT. The assay was immunoSEQ multiplex PCR, and TCRdb's table has in-frame clones only and misses some. The sample holds more than 8,000 clones, more than 55% seen once. This clone was found a few times. Its antigen is not known. This chain links TRBV6-2 or TRBV6-3 with TRBJ1-2; D perhaps matches TRBD1 (5 bases). This specimen was tissue from the jejunum, taken at autopsy. The receptor's source is a female donor older than 55 with lung cancer. This CDR3 is CASSYDQEYRIRDYGYTF. CDR3 DNA sequence: TGTGCCAGCAGTTACGACCAGGAGTACAGGATCCGGGACTATGGCTACACCTTC.